Presented here are 17 T cell receptor beta chains from one specimen sequenced in a study of blood T cell repertoires in COVID-19. The assay was immunoSEQ multiplex PCR, and TCRdb's table has in-frame clones only and misses some. The sample has a few hundred thousand clones, around 89% seen once. The sequencing sample was made of PBMCs or T cells enriched from blood (not recorded which). Receptor source: a woman aged 40 to 49 who had recovered from COVID-19.

J is TRBJ1-3 and V is TRBV7-2; TRBD1 aligns across 9 bases. V shed 4 bases, J shed 4 bases, and the junction held 8 bases outside the gene matches. Germline V gene data show CDR1 as SGHTA and CDR2 as FQGNSA. The CDR3 is 16 residues long. CDR3 DNA sequence: TGTGCCAGCAGCTCTAGGGGGACAGGGAGAGGAAACACCATATATTTT. Translated: CASSSRGTGRGNTIYF.

The chain uses TRBV5-4 and TRBJ2-7, with TRBD2 identical over 7 bases. The V and J ends lost 0 bases and 0 bases, in that order; junction bases with no gene match: 3. The CDR3 is made up of 15 amino acids. The germline V gene has CDR1 SGHNT and CDR2 YYREEE (reference sequence). CDR3 sequence (DNA): TGTGCCAGCAGCTTGGGGGGCGGGGGCTCCTACGAGCAGTACTTC. Translation gives CASSLGGGGSYEQYF.

The J gene is TRBJ2-5, the V gene TRBV15, with 10 bases matching TRBD2. The junction had 17 bases not matched to a gene; V was cut back by 8 bases and J by 5 bases. The germline V gene encodes CDR1 LNHNV and CDR2 YYDKDF (reference sequence). The CDR3 length is 17 residues. The CDR3 here is CATSSSGSSSMRETQYF. CDR3 nucleotides: TGTGCCACCTCGTCTAGCGGGAGTTCATCTATGAGGGAGACCCAGTACTTC. Looking up the rest from reference TRBV15 and TRBJ2-5 gives the full variable domain: DAMVIQNPRYQVTQFGKPVTLSCSQTLNHNVMYWYQQKSSQAPKLLFHYYDKDFNNEADTPDNFQSRRPNTSFCFLDIRSPGLGDTAMYLCATSSSGSSSMRETQYFGPGTRLLVL.

A few counts support this clone. The rearrangement links TRBV19 to TRBJ1-5; a possible D gene is TRBD1 (5 bases). Trimming took 1 base from V and 7 from J, leaving 8 bases between them. Germline V CDR1 and CDR2: LNHDA, SQIVND (reference sequence). The CDR3 is made up of 13 amino acids. The CDR3 DNA follows: TGTGCCAGTAGTATAGGACAGAGACAGCCCCAGCATTTT. Amino acids: CASSIGQRQPQHF.

V gene TRBV10-3 combines with J gene TRBJ2-1, with 7 bases lining up with TRBD2. This CDR3 contains 15 residues. Germline trimming cut 10 bases from V and 5 bases from J; bases unmatched to any gene: 14. Germline V gene sequence: CDR1 ENHRY, CDR2 SYGVKD. This CDR3 is CATTPGGRPHNEQFF. The CDR3 DNA follows: TGTGCCACTACACCGGGCGGGAGACCCCACAATGAGCAGTTCTTC.

The chain employs TRBV5-1 and TRBJ1-1; 9 nucleotides line up with TRBD1. The V segment lost 0 bases and the J segment 4 bases; nucleotides outside the gene matches: 4. The CDR3 is 15 residues long. CDR1 is SGHRS and CDR2 is YFSETQ in the germline V gene. The CDR3 protein is CASSLVQTGGTEAFF. In DNA, the CDR3 is TGCGCCAGCAGCTTGGTGCAGACAGGGGGCACTGAAGCTTTCTTT.

The J gene is TRBJ2-1, the V gene TRBV5-1, with no clear D. V lost 0 bases and J lost 9, with 7 bases in between. Germline lookup yields CDR1 SGHRS and CDR2 YFSETQ. The CDR3 covers 12 residues. CDR3 sequence: CASSLVAAEQFF. CDR3 DNA: TGCGCCAGCAGCTTGGTAGCCGCTGAGCAGTTCTTC.

V gene TRBV20-1 combines with J gene TRBJ2-6; D possibly corresponds to TRBD1 (6 bases). CDR1 DFQATT and CDR2 SNEGSKA come from the germline V gene (reference sequence). This CDR3 spans 15 amino acids. Trimming left V 3 bases short and J 2 bases short, with 11 bases between. CDR3 nucleotides: TGCAGTGCTAGTACAGGGATCCCTGGGGCCAACGTCCTGACTTTC. Its protein is CSASTGIPGANVLTF.

J is TRBJ2-7 and V is TRBV6-2 or TRBV6-3; no clear D. The germline V and J ends were trimmed by 1 base and 2 bases, with 6 bases remaining between them. Germline CDR1 reads MNHEY; CDR2 reads SVGEGT. The CDR3 loop spans 13 amino acids. The CDR3 loop reads CASSYFTPYEQYF. In nucleotides, the CDR3 is TGTGCCAGCAGTTACTTCACACCCTACGAGCAGTACTTC.

This chain's CDR3 is CASSPGQGTSYEQYF. In DNA form, the CDR3 reads TGTGCCAGTAGTCCGGGACAGGGGACCTCCTACGAGCAGTACTTC. This chain links TRBV19 with TRBJ2-7; 10 nucleotides line up with TRBD1. V shed 5 bases, J shed 0 bases, and the junction held 4 bases outside the gene matches. Germline CDR1 reads LNHDA; CDR2 reads SQIVND (reference sequence). The CDR3 spans 15 residues.

The V call is TRBV2, the J call TRBJ2-5, with 8 bases matching TRBD2. CDR1 SNHLY and CDR2 FYNNEI come from the germline V gene. The V gene end was trimmed by 6 bases and the J gene end by 5 bases; junction bases not matched to a gene: 17. This CDR3 has 17 amino acids. The CDR3 protein is CASRPRGGVLVRETQYF. For the CDR3, the DNA is TGTGCCAGCAGGCCCCGGGGGGGCGTTTTGGTTAGGGAGACCCAGTACTTC.

This sequence joins TRBV9 and TRBJ1-5, with D uncertain. This CDR3 is built from 14 residues. The V end lost 0 bases, the J end lost 4 bases, and 8 bases lay between the germline ends. CDR1 is SGDLS, CDR2 YYNGEE, per germline. The CDR3 region has the DNA TGTGCCAGCAGCGTAGGGGCAGGAAATCAGCCCCAGCATTTT. It is translated as CASSVGAGNQPQHF.

The J gene is TRBJ1-5, the V gene TRBV19, with D possibly matching TRBD1 (5 bases). There are 17 residues in the CDR3. Deletions cut 3 bases from V and 6 bases from J, with 21 bases between. The germline V gene has CDR1 LNHDA and CDR2 SQIVND (reference sequence). As DNA, the CDR3 is TGTGCCAGTAGTATTTCGAACGGAGGGACCCTCGGTCAGCCCCAGCATTTT. It yields the protein CASSISNGGTLGQPQHF.

This clone has a single count. V gene TRBV5-1 combines with J gene TRBJ2-2; 11 bases map to TRBD2. V was clipped by 4 bases and J by 5 bases; unmatched bases: 7. The length of the CDR3 is 16 residues. Germline CDR1 SGHRS, CDR2 YFSETQ. The CDR3: CASSDAGTSGTGELFF. The CDR3 DNA sequence: TGCGCCAGCAGCGACGCGGGGACTAGCGGTACCGGGGAGCTGTTTTTT. Filled out from reference TRBV5-1 and TRBJ2-2, the complete variable domain reads KAGVTQTPRYLIKTRGQQVTLSCSPISGHRSVSWYQQTPGQGLQFLFEYFSETQRNKGNFPGRFSGRQFSNSRSEMNVSTLELGDSALYLCASSDAGTSGTGELFFGEGSRLTVL.

This clone has only one observation. The chain uses TRBV10-1 and TRBJ2-2; D is perhaps TRBD2 (6 bases). This CDR3 spans 14 amino acids. The V gene's germline CDR1 is WNHNN and CDR2 SYGVQD (reference sequence). Trimming shortened V by 4 bases and J by 8 bases, and 14 bases separated the two germline ends. The CDR3 nucleotides read TGCGCCAGCAGTGGCGGGACCTATGGGGGGGAGCTGTTTTTT. Amino acids: CASSGGTYGGELFF.

This clone was found a few times. This chain links TRBV30 with TRBJ1-4; D is possibly TRBD1 (5 bases). The germline V gene has CDR1 GTSNPN and CDR2 SVGIG (reference sequence). This CDR3 has 15 amino acids. V lost 2 bases and J 7 bases, leaving 17 bases between the germline ends. CDR3 loop: CAWSQTQALGEKLFF. In nucleotides, the CDR3 is TGTGCCTGGAGTCAAACACAGGCGCTCGGTGAAAAACTGTTTTTT.

This chain links TRBV11-2 with TRBJ2-2, with 7 nucleotides matching TRBD1. The length of the CDR3 is 15 residues. CDR1 SGHAT and CDR2 FQNNGV come from the germline V gene. Germline trimming cut 5 bases from V and 2 bases from J; bases unmatched to any gene: 5. CDR3 nucleotide sequence: TGTGCCAGCAGCGCCCGGGACAGAAACACCGGGGAGCTGTTTTTT. Translation: CASSARDRNTGELFF.